Listed here are 9 T cell receptor beta chains from one sample, sequenced in a study of cytomegalovirus exposure and HLA in healthy donors. In the PCR, 60 Vbeta and 13 Jbeta primers were used. Clones were read by immunoSEQ multiplex PCR, and TCRdb kept only the in-frame ones, dropping some. The top ten clones hold about 7.4% of a sample with over 70,000 clones, roughly two thirds of them seen once. Sequencing was done on a sample of PBMCs. Source of these receptors: a man aged 35-49 years in good health and CMV-seropositive.

This clone has ten or more counts. The genes are TRBV11-2 and TRBJ1-5; D gene unclear. The V end was cut by 0 bases, the J end by 7 bases, with 7 bases between. The CDR3 has 13 residues. Germline values: CDR1 SGHAT, CDR2 FQNNGV. The CDR3 DNA reads TGTGCCAGCAGCTTAGAGCTAGGCCAGCCCCAGCATTTT. Translation gives CASSLELGQPQHF.

This clone came up a few times. The CDR3 nucleotides are TGTGCCAGCAGCTTGGATCTAGCGGGAGTGGATACGCAGTATTTT. Protein: CASSLDLAGVDTQYF. V gene TRBV5-4 combines with J gene TRBJ2-3; TRBD2 matches 10 bases. CDR1 SGHNT and CDR2 YYREEE come from the germline V gene (reference sequence). The CDR3 loop spans 15 amino acids. V dropped 0 bases and J dropped 6; count of bases not matched to a gene: 4.

The V gene is TRBV5-1, the J gene TRBJ2-2; a possible D gene is TRBD2 (6 bases). CDR3 length: 14 residues. V was clipped by 4 bases and J by 1 base, with 8 bases between them. CDR1 and CDR2 (germline): SGHRS, YFSETQ. Here the CDR3 DNA reads TGCGCCAGCAGCATGGGACTGAACACCGGGGAGCTGTTTTTT. Protein sequence: CASSMGLNTGELFF.

The chain carries TRBV6-1 and TRBJ1-6; TRBD1 matches 9 bases. Germline V gives CDR1 MNHNS, CDR2 SASEGT. V trimming: 7 bases; J trimming: 9 bases; junction bases outside the gene matches: 7. CDR3 length: 14 residues. CDR3 sequence reads: CASNSGTGISPLHF. The CDR3 nucleotides read TGTGCCAGCAACTCCGGGACAGGGATTTCACCCCTCCACTTT.

The rearrangement links TRBV9 to TRBJ1-2; D gene uncertain. The germline V and J ends were trimmed by 0 bases and 0 bases, with 6 bases remaining between them. Per germline, CDR1 SGDLS and CDR2 YYNGEE. The CDR3 loop spans 14 amino acids. CDR3: CASSVVATNYGYTF. The CDR3 nucleotides are TGTGCCAGCAGCGTAGTGGCAACTAACTATGGCTACACCTTC. The complete variable domain, with remaining parts taken from reference TRBV9 and TRBJ1-2, reads DSGVTQTPKHLITATGQRVTLRCSPRSGDLSVYWYQQSLDQGLQFLIQYYNGEERAKGNILERFSAQQFPDLHSELNLSSLELGDSALYFCASSVVATNYGYTFGSGTRLTVV.

This clone was recorded only once. The gene calls are TRBV19 and TRBJ1-6; TRBD1 is a possible D gene (6 bases). This CDR3 comprises 17 residues. CDR1 is LNHDA and CDR2 is SQIVND in the germline V gene (reference sequence). V was shortened by 1 base and J by 10 bases, with 20 bases between the two germline ends. CDR3 amino acids: CASSIALQGAGDSPLHF. The CDR3, as DNA: TGTGCCAGTAGTATAGCACTACAGGGTGCCGGGGACTCACCCCTCCACTTT.

The chain has TRBV4-1 and TRBJ1-1; 7 nucleotides match TRBD1. V lost 4 bases, J lost 3 bases, and 8 bases stayed unmatched. Germline V gives CDR1 MGHRA, CDR2 YSYEKL. CDR3 length: 15 amino acids. Here the CDR3 DNA reads TGCGCCAGCAGCCTCCAGACAGGGTTGGACACTGAAGCTTTCTTT. This translates into CASSLQTGLDTEAFF.

V is TRBV6-5 and J is TRBJ1-3; D gene unclear. Per the germline V gene, CDR1 is MNHEY and CDR2 is SVGAGI. This CDR3 comprises 16 residues. Trimming took 0 bases from V and 0 from J, leaving 9 bases between them. CDR3 DNA sequence: TGTGCCAGCAGTTACTCGAGGTGGATCTCTGGAAACACCATATATTTT. This codes for CASSYSRWISGNTIYF.

V and J are TRBV6-5 and TRBJ1-2, with 7 bases lining up with TRBD1. This CDR3 has 13 amino acids. Unmatched junction bases numbered 3, after V lost 6 bases and J lost 2 bases. Germline assignment: CDR1 MNHEY and CDR2 SVGAGI. Here the CDR3 reads CASRDRENYGYTF. The CDR3, as DNA: TGTGCCAGCAGAGACAGGGAGAACTATGGCTACACCTTC.